Below, one TCR beta chain is given with its context. Method: immunoSEQ multiplex PCR; TCRdb's copy keeps in-frame clones and lacks some. The sample has around 200,000 clones, roughly nine tenths seen once. CDR1 LGHDT and CDR2 YNNKEL come from the germline V gene (reference sequence). The CDR3 sequence is 14 residues long. The V end was cut by 1 base, the J end by 3 bases, with 10 bases between. The data were obtained in a study of blood T cell repertoires in COVID-19. The sequencing sample was made of peripheral blood. This sequence was found in a man aged 25 to 40 with acute or convalescent COVID-19. The V and J genes are TRBV3-1 (or the pseudogene TRBV3-2) and TRBJ2-7, with D hard to call. The CDR3 sequence is CASSQGPQSYEQYF. DNA of the CDR3: TGTGCCAGCAGCCAAGGGCCACAAAGCTACGAGCAGTACTTC.